The sequence of this T cell receptor (beta chain) was determined in a study of OX40 agonist ivuxolimab in advanced cancers. Whole-study context: The diagnoses of dose-escalation patients were hepatocellular carcinoma, melanoma, renal cell or head and neck cancer. Study-level results: CD4+ and CD8+ blood T cells expanded clonally by week 6 at 0.1 to 3.0 mg/kg. More expanded clones were found, on average, in CD8+ than in CD4+ T cells.

Generated by immunoSEQ multiplex PCR, the TCRdb table keeps only in-frame clones and is missing some. The data contain roughly 50,000 clones, more than 85% of them seen just once; the ten biggest clones take up 8.7%. Blood got drawn at baseline, again on cycle 4 day 1, and then on cycle 7 day 1. Regarding this clone: Its specificity is not known.

The specimen comprised CD4+ or CD8+ T cells sorted from blood, sampled in a trial of the OX40 agonist ivuxolimab. This sequence was found in an adult with an advanced solid tumor such as melanoma, head and neck, liver or kidney cancer.

CDR3 protein: CASSTGQLTFF. CDR3 DNA sequence: TGTGCCAGCAGCACCGGACAGCTGACTTTCTTT. This chain connects TRBV5-6 to TRBJ1-1, with D perhaps matching TRBD1 (6 bases). Germline V lookup: CDR1 SGHDT, CDR2 YYEEEE. Trimming stripped 4 bases from V and 12 bases from J, with 13 bases between. This CDR3 has 11 residues.